This TCR beta chain was recovered during a study of CD8+ T cells in alopecia areata. Study-level results: Clonality in lesional scalp, especially alopecia totalis/universalis, exceeded that of normal scalp. Although TCR sharing was seen in mice, sharing across patients was less clear, possibly for HLA-related reasons. Many expanded lesional clones persisted in scalp and blood during tofacitinib.

As to this clone: Its antigen is still unknown.

Germline values: CDR1 SGHRS, CDR2 YFSETQ. CDR3 length equals 15 residues. Trimming left V 4 bases short and J 4 bases short, with 16 bases between. Extraction of RNA preceded its reverse transcription into cDNA, which served as the sequencing template. Libraries were prepared by immunoSEQ multiplex PCR; TCRdb keeps only in-frame clonotypes and omits some of them. The repertoire holds under 150,000 clones, with around 54% as singletons. Treatment in this sample: oral pan-JAK inhibitor, 5-10 mg twice daily. The source was CD4+ T cells sorted from blood, collected at week 24, from a patient treated with tofacitinib. This TCR was recovered from a human donor with alopecia areata. The chain carries TRBV5-1 and TRBJ2-3; possible D gene TRBD2, 5 bases. In nucleotides, the CDR3 is TGCGCCAGCAGCATCCCCAGCGGTATGTCAGATACGCAGTATTTT. Translation gives CASSIPSGMSDTQYF.